The entry below describes one T cell receptor beta chain. The data were obtained in a study of blood T cell repertoires in COVID-19. At the level of the study: Acute and convalescent COVID-19 specimens originated in the United States, Italy and Spain. Sources were T cells, B-cell-depleted T cells, or PBMCs; the material itself was cDNA or gDNA.

Germline assignment: CDR1 SQVTM and CDR2 ANQGSEA. The length of the CDR3 is 20 residues. The V and J ends lost 3 bases and 4 bases, in that order; junction bases with no gene match: 15. Per the original data handling: Amplification of reference gene primers was used by the study to estimate nucleated cell counts. Sequenced by immunoSEQ multiplex PCR; TCRdb stores in-frame clones only, minus some. D and trimming were read from the DNA, whereas the V and J calls and clone size are those reported in that table. The sample includes approximately 300,000 clones, approximately 90% of them seen just once. V gene TRBV29-1 combines with J gene TRBJ2-1; TRBD2 aligns across 16 bases. Sequences were obtained from peripheral blood. The clonotype was recovered from a woman between 50 and 59 years old who had recovered from COVID-19. The CDR3 DNA follows: TGCAGCGTTGACCGCACCTGGGGGACTAGCGGGAGGGCGCGGTACAATGAGCAGTTCTTC. This codes for CSVDRTWGTSGRARYNEQFF.